Reported below is one TCR beta chain. As to time point: pretreatment peripheral blood. Spike-ins of synthetic TCR analog templates went into each PCR. Only in-frame clones appear in the TCRdb table, and some are missing; sequencing was by immunoSEQ multiplex PCR. The profile shows approximately 100,000 clones, roughly nine tenths of them singletons. The sample originates from a study of PD-L1 blockade in urothelial cancer. Study context: Patients started atezolizumab in the mid-2010s, 1,200 mg intravenously every 3 weeks. Researchers found blood samples held a median of about 130,000 T cells.

CDR3 length equals 15 residues. V lost 5 bases and J lost 6; bases outside the gene matches: 9. The V gene's germline CDR1 is MDHEN and CDR2 SYDVKM. The clonotype comes from a woman aged 80 or over with urothelial cancer. Sequencing was performed on PBMCs, taken around atezolizumab (anti-PD-L1) treatment. The chain is built from TRBV28 and TRBJ2-4; 8 nucleotides align to TRBD2. The CDR3 region has the DNA TGTGCCAGCAGTCCCGGGGGGGTCGGGGGAAACATTCAGTACTTC. It translates to CASSPGGVGGNIQYF.